These T cell receptor beta chains were read from a single sample in a study of cytotoxic CD8 clonotypes in ibrutinib-treated CLL. This table comes from immunoSEQ multiplex PCR, and its TCRdb copy is limited to in-frame clones, with some not included. The table lists 150,000 or so clones, about 80% of them singletons. The sample consisted of PBMCs, taken after 24 months of ibrutinib treatment. These receptors originate from a human donor with chronic lymphocytic leukemia. Both conserved end residues are part of each CDR3. A D gene is named only where the DNA matches it firmly. Some rows have no size entry. The others give once, few or many, or a class for an expanded clone.

cdr3_nt cdr3_aa j_call clone_size v_call d_call
TGTGCCAGCAGCTTATTGGGAAAACTGTTTTTT CASSLLGKLFF TRBJ1-4 . TRBV7-8 .
TGCAGCGCCCTAGCGGGAGCAGATACGCAGTATTTT CSALAGADTQYF TRBJ2-3 . TRBV29-1 TRBD2
TGTGCCAGCAGCGTACCGAAGGGGAGCTCCTACGAGCAGTACTTC CASSVPKGSSYEQYF TRBJ2-7 . TRBV21-1 .
TGCAGCGTTGTAAAAGGGACAGGACCCTATGGCTACACCTTC CSVVKGTGPYGYTF TRBJ1-2 . TRBV29-1 TRBD1
TGTGCCAGCTCGGAGACCTATAATGAAAAACTGTTTTTT CASSETYNEKLFF TRBJ1-4 . TRBV18 .
TGTGCCAGCAGCTCCCATGCCCCAGGGGACACCGGGGAGCTGTTTTTT CASSSHAPGDTGELFF TRBJ2-2 . TRBV7-2 .
TGCGCCAGCAGCCACGGACAGGGGGTGAACTATGGCTACACCTTC CASSHGQGVNYGYTF TRBJ1-2 . TRBV4-1 TRBD1
TGTGCCAGCTCACCAAGGGGGAACGGGTATTCACCCCTCCACTTT CASSPRGNGYSPLHF TRBJ1-6 . TRBV18 .
TGTGCCAGCAGTGACGGTCCCAGGGAAGTAACCTTC CASSDGPREVTF TRBJ1-2 . TRBV25-1 .
TGCGCCAGCCAAGAACTCAGGGGGCTGGGCACAGATACGCAGTATTTT CASQELRGLGTDTQYF TRBJ2-3 few TRBV5-1 TRBD1
TGCGCCAGCAGCCGGTTGGGGTTAAACACTGAAGCTTTCTTT CASSRLGLNTEAFF TRBJ1-1 few TRBV5-1 .
TGTGCCAGCAGCCCGGGGACAGTTCCGTCCAAAAACATTCAGTACTTC CASSPGTVPSKNIQYF TRBJ2-4 few TRBV9 TRBD1
TGTGCCAGCAGTCTACAGGGGAGACATACGCAGTATTTT CASSLQGRHTQYF TRBJ2-3 . TRBV6-5 TRBD1
TGTGCCAGCTCACAAGGGACAGGGGGCTCCTACGAGCAGTACTTC CASSQGTGGSYEQYF TRBJ2-7 . TRBV18 TRBD1
TGTGCCCGATCCGGGAGTGGAGCTTTCTTT CARSGSGAFF TRBJ1-1 . TRBV6-5 .
TGTGCCAGCAGTCAGAACCAGGGTCTAAGGGCCAACGTCCTGACTTTC CASSQNQGLRANVLTF TRBJ2-6 . TRBV6-6 .
TGTGCCAGCAGCTCCCATCTAGGGGGAGTGTATGGCTACACCTTC CASSSHLGGVYGYTF TRBJ1-2 . TRBV9 .
TGTGCCAGCAGCTTGGACAGAAGAAATGAAAAACTGTTTTTT CASSLDRRNEKLFF TRBJ1-4 . TRBV5-4 .
TGTGCCACCAGCAGAGATGATTGGGCTAACTATGGCTACACCTTC CATSRDDWANYGYTF TRBJ1-2 . TRBV15 .
TGTGCCAGCAGTCGACGGGTTCGCACTGAAGCTTTCTTT CASSRRVRTEAFF TRBJ1-1 . TRBV27 .
TGTGCCAGCAGCTTTGGTCCTAGCGCCCGTCTTTGG CASSFGPSARLW TRBJ2-7 . TRBV7-3 .
TGTGCCTGGAGCAACAGGGTTAGCTCCTATAATTCACCCCTCCACTTT CAWSNRVSSYNSPLHF TRBJ1-6 . TRBV30 .
TGTGCCAGCAGGCCAGGGTATGGCTCCTACAATGAGCAGTTCTTC CASRPGYGSYNEQFF TRBJ2-1 . TRBV28 .
TGTGCCAGCAGCCTGGGCCAGTACACTGAAGCTTTCTTT CASSLGQYTEAFF TRBJ1-1 . TRBV7-3 .
TGTGCCAGCAGTTACGACGGTAGCTCCTACAATGAGCAGTTCTTC CASSYDGSSYNEQFF TRBJ2-1 . TRBV6-6 .
TGTGCCAGCAGTACGGGACACGGATCCCTTGCAACTAATGAAAAACTGTTTTTT CASSTGHGSLATNEKLFF TRBJ1-4 . TRBV25-1 .
TGTGCCAGCGAGGGGGCAGGACATACACTAAACTATGGCTACACCTTC CASEGAGHTLNYGYTF TRBJ1-2 . TRBV28 TRBD1
TGTGCCAGCTCACCCAGGCAGGGGGCAATCGGCACAGATACGCAGTATTTT CASSPRQGAIGTDTQYF TRBJ2-3 . TRBV18 TRBD1
TGTGCCAGCAGCGCTACGGGCGGGGGGCGTTACAATGAGCAGTTCTTC CASSATGGGRYNEQFF TRBJ2-1 once TRBV9 TRBD2
TGTGCCAGCAGTGTATTCGTGGACTATGGCTACACCTTC CASSVFVDYGYTF TRBJ1-2 . TRBV6-1 .
TGCAGCGTGGGGACAGCTTACGAGCAGTACTTC CSVGTAYEQYF TRBJ2-7 . TRBV29-1 TRBD1
TGTGCCAGCAGTTTGACAGCCAACTATGGCTACACCTTC CASSLTANYGYTF TRBJ1-2 . TRBV6-6 .
TGTGCCAGCAGAACCGGACAGGTGGAGGGAGAAAAACTGTTTTTT CASRTGQVEGEKLFF TRBJ1-4 . TRBV2 TRBD1
TGTGCCAGCAGCCCCCTATCTTCCGGGGACTTCTCTAACTATGGCTACACCTTC CASSPLSSGDFSNYGYTF TRBJ1-2 . TRBV9 .
TGTGCCAGCAGCTTAGTTGGACTAGCGGATCGCTACGAGCAGTACTTC CASSLVGLADRYEQYF TRBJ2-7 . TRBV7-2 TRBD2
TGTGCCAGCAGCCGGGACGCGCAAGATACGCAGTATTTT CASSRDAQDTQYF TRBJ2-3 . TRBV6-5 .
TGTGCCAGCAGCTTACCAGGGGATAATGAAAAACTGTTTTTT CASSLPGDNEKLFF TRBJ1-4 . TRBV7-9 .
TGTGCCAGCAGCTCTTCCGGGACACTTAACTATGGCTACACCTTC CASSSSGTLNYGYTF TRBJ1-2 . TRBV28 .
TGTGCCAGCAGCCCCGGTCCGGGGTCCTACAATGAGCAGTTCTTC CASSPGPGSYNEQFF TRBJ2-1 . TRBV7-2 .
TGTGCCAGCAGCGCGTCGACTATCTCCTACGAGCAGTACTTC CASSASTISYEQYF TRBJ2-7 . TRBV7-2 .
TGTGCCAGCAGTTCTGGATCCACAGATACGCAGTATTTT CASSSGSTDTQYF TRBJ2-3 . TRBV27 .
TGTGCCAGCACTGGATACAGGGGAGGTGAGCAGTACTTC CASTGYRGGEQYF TRBJ2-7 . TRBV2 .
TGCGCCAGCAGCTCAACAGGTATGCGCAATCAGCCCCAGCATTTT CASSSTGMRNQPQHF TRBJ1-5 . TRBV5-1 .
TGCGCCAGCAGCTTGGAGGGGGGTAATCCCACCTTC CASSLEGGNPTF TRBJ1-2 . TRBV5-1 .
TGTGCCAGCAGCCCCGCCGAGGGCGGCTACGAGCAGTACTTC CASSPAEGGYEQYF TRBJ2-7 . TRBV7-6 .
TGTGCCAGCAGCCTGGGGGCTAGCGGGAGTCTCTTAGAGACCCAGTACTTC CASSLGASGSLLETQYF TRBJ2-5 . TRBV7-6 TRBD2
TGTGCCAGCAGCCAGTCTTGGGGGCCCGGAGAGTTATGCTACACCTTC CASSQSWGPGELCYTF TRBJ1-2 . TRBV14 .
TGTGCCAGCAGCACCCGACTAGCGGGGAGCACAGATACGCAGTATTTT CASSTRLAGSTDTQYF TRBJ2-3 . TRBV4-2 TRBD2
TGTGCCAGCAGCTTAGAGCGATGGGCAACTAGCTCCCCCTACAATGAGCAGTTCTTC CASSLERWATSSPYNEQFF TRBJ2-1 . TRBV11-2 .
TGTGCCATCGGGGGAGGGCGCAACTATGGCTACACCTTC CAIGGGRNYGYTF TRBJ1-2 . TRBV5-4 .
TGTGCCAGCAGCTTCAGCGGGAGTATGGAGACCCAGTACTTC CASSFSGSMETQYF TRBJ2-5 . TRBV7-2 TRBD2
TGTGCCAGCAGTTTCGGAGGGGGCTACATGAACACTGAAGCTTTCTTT CASSFGGGYMNTEAFF TRBJ1-1 . TRBV28 TRBD1
TGTGCCAGCAGCTCGGGGACCAACCCCGGCCACGAGCAGTACTTC CASSSGTNPGHEQYF TRBJ2-7 . TRBV11-3 .
TGTGCCAGTAGTCCCCTCCGGCTAGCCAAAAACATTCAGTACTTC CASSPLRLAKNIQYF TRBJ2-4 . TRBV19 .
TGTGCCAGCATCAACGATCGGCAGACCTATGGCTACACCTTC CASINDRQTYGYTF TRBJ1-2 . TRBV5-4 .
TGTGCCAGCAGTGACATCCAGCGGGGTGATCACACAGATACGCAGTATTTT CASSDIQRGDHTDTQYF TRBJ2-3 once TRBV25-1 TRBD2
TGTGCCAGCAGTACTAACTATGGCTACACCTTC CASSTNYGYTF TRBJ1-2 . TRBV28 .
TGTGCCAGCAGTGTTTATGCGGGACAGGGGTACACTGAAGCTTTCTTT CASSVYAGQGYTEAFF TRBJ1-1 . TRBV28 TRBD1
TGTGCCAGCTCGAGGAGCACCCAAGAGACCCAGTACTTC CASSRSTQETQYF TRBJ2-5 . TRBV18 .
TGTGCCAGCAGCTTATCAGGGATTTCCAATCAGCCCCAGCATTTT CASSLSGISNQPQHF TRBJ1-5 . TRBV7-2 .